A selection of T cell receptor beta chains follows, all from one sample in a study of blood T cells in healthy people across ages. MiXCR was run by TCRdb on the 5' RACE reads, yielding one entry per CDR3 protein. The sample has about 1,400,000 distinct CDR3 sequences, almost 60% seen once; the top ten hold more than 6%. The material sequenced was blood. All receptors derive from a man aged 18 to 35 in good health. Each CDR3 is given with its conserved first and last residue. D genes are given only for firm matches. For some rows the clone size is stated as once, few or many, or as a class when expanded; others skip it.

v_gene	d_gene	abundance	j_gene	CDR3aa	CDR3nt
TRBV4-1	.	.	TRBJ2-7	CASSLRDISSYEQYF	TGCGCCAGCAGCCTCCGGGACATCAGCTCCTACGAGCAGTACTTC
TRBV20-1	TRBD2	.	TRBJ2-2	CSAYPTSGSTGELFF	TGCAGTGCTTACCCGACTAGCGGGTCAACCGGGGAGCTGTTTTTT
TRBV7-9	TRBD1	few	TRBJ1-2	CASLRTGRGGYTF	TGTGCCAGCTTGAGGACAGGCCGGGGTGGCTACACCTTC
TRBV12-3/TRBV12-4	.	.	TRBJ2-1	CASSYEGLHYNEQFF	TGTGCCAGCAGTTATGAGGGTTTGCACTACAATGAGCAGTTCTTC
TRBV7-9	.	few	TRBJ1-6	CASSALGSPLHF	TGTGCCAGCAGCGCCCTCGGATCCCCCCTCCACTTT
TRBV20-1	.	few	TRBJ2-7	CSATRFGFGEQYF	TGCAGTGCTACCCGGTTCGGGTTCGGCGAGCAGTACTTC
TRBV4-2	TRBD1	.	TRBJ1-2	CASSHGQGLDYGYTF	TGTGCCAGCAGCCACGGACAGGGACTTGACTATGGCTACACCTTC
TRBV11-2	TRBD2	.	TRBJ2-5	CASSWTSVRETQYF	TGTGCCAGCAGCTGGACTAGCGTGAGAGAGACCCAGTACTTC
TRBV27	TRBD1	few	TRBJ1-4	CASSFTTGGQEKLFF	TGTGCCAGCAGTTTCACGACAGGGGGCCAAGAAAAACTGTTTTTT
TRBV6-2/TRBV6-3	TRBD2	.	TRBJ2-1	CASSLGTSGFISNEQFF	TGTGCCAGCAGCCTAGGGACTAGCGGGTTTATCTCCAATGAGCAGTTCTTC
TRBV11-2	.	.	TRBJ2-2	CASSNLKSPGELFF	TGTGCCAGCAGCAACCTCAAAAGCCCCGGGGAGCTGTTTTTT
TRBV10-3	.	.	TRBJ2-3	CAISPGDTQYF	TGTGCCATCAGCCCAGGAGATACGCAGTATTTT
TRBV25-1	.	.	TRBJ1-1	CASSEMTNTEAFF	TGTGCCAGCAGTGAGATGACGAACACTGAAGCTTTCTTT
TRBV12-3/TRBV12-4	.	.	TRBJ1-5	CASSLAGLTNQPQHF	TGTGCCAGCAGTTTAGCCGGGCTTACTAATCAGCCCCAGCATTTT
TRBV20-1	TRBD1	few	TRBJ2-4	CSAPAYRGDIQYF	TGCAGCGCTCCTGCATACAGGGGGGACATTCAGTACTTC